The 4 T cell receptor beta chains given below trace back to one sample, sequenced in a study of cytomegalovirus exposure and HLA in healthy donors (dated by TCRdb to about 2017). Library preparation used the immunoSEQ multiplex PCR assay. The multiplex PCR relied on a mix of 60 forward primers for TCR Vbeta segments and 13 reverse primers for TCR Jbeta segments. In TCRdb, the immuneACCESS table is reduced to in-frame sequences with V and J assigned. These tables do not hold every clone; where another copy was compared, an unresolved V gene accounts for under half, and the others remain unexplained. Within this sample are 100,000 to 120,000 clones, with about 86% of them counted one time only. The ten largest account for about 1.7% of the sample. The sequencing sample was made of PBMCs. Receptor source: a man in his forties in good health and CMV-seronegative.

V usage is TRBV27 and J usage is TRBJ2-1, with 9 bases identical to TRBD2. The CDR3 contains 15 residues. V dropped 6 bases and J dropped 4; count of bases not matched to a gene: 7. In germline, CDR1 is MNHEY, CDR2 SMNVEV (reference sequence). The CDR3 DNA sequence: TGTGCCAGCAGCCCTACTAGCGGGTTATACAATGAGCAGTTCTTC. This encodes CASSPTSGLYNEQFF.

This chain joins TRBV6-5 and TRBJ2-7, with TRBD1 as a possible D gene (7 bases). The CDR3 contains 12 residues. Trimming took 6 bases from V and 5 from J, leaving 11 bases between them. Germline V gene data show CDR1 as MNHEY and CDR2 as SVGAGI. CDR3 DNA: TGTGCCAGCAGCCCCAGGGGGGACGAGCAGTACTTC. It codes for CASSPRGDEQYF.

The CDR3 region is CASSGGESAGELFF. In DNA, the CDR3 is TGTGCCAGCAGTGGGGGGGAGAGCGCCGGGGAGCTGTTTTTT. The chain employs TRBV6-1 and TRBJ2-2; tentative D call: TRBD2 (6 bases). V was pared by 4 bases and J by 6 bases, with 12 bases between. Per the germline V gene, CDR1 is MNHNS and CDR2 is SASEGT. The CDR3 is 14 amino acids.

This chain uses TRBV9 with TRBJ2-3, with 8 bases matching TRBD1. The CDR3 is 15 residues long. Per germline, CDR1 SGDLS and CDR2 YYNGEE. Trimming cost V 4 bases and J 8 bases; bases outside gene matches: 12. Here the CDR3 DNA reads TGTGCCAGCAGCACCGGGACAGGCCCCACGGGTACGCAGTATTTT. Amino acid sequence: CASSTGTGPTGTQYF.